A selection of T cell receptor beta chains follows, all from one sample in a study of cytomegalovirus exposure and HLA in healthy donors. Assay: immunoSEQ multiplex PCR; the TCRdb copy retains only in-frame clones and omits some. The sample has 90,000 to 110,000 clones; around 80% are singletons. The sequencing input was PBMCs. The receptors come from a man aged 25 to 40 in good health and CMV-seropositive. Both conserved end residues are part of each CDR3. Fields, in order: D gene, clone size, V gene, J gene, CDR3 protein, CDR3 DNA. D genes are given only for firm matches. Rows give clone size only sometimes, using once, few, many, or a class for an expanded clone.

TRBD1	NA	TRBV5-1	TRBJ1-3	CASSLVGQGVSGNTIYF	TGCGCCAGCAGCTTGGTGGGACAGGGGGTTTCTGGAAACACCATATATTTT
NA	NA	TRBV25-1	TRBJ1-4	CASSPKSSATNEKLFF	TGTGCCAGCAGCCCCAAGAGTTCTGCAACTAATGAAAAACTGTTTTTT
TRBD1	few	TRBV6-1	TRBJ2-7	CASSSGTEYEQYF	TGTGCCAGCAGCTCCGGGACAGAGTACGAGCAGTACTTC
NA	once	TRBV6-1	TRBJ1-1	CASSVYRELSTEAFF	TGTGCCAGCAGTGTGTACAGGGAGTTGAGCACTGAAGCTTTCTTT
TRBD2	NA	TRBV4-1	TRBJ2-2	CASSRAPGLAGGMPTGELFF	TGCGCCAGCAGCCGCGCTCCGGGACTAGCGGGGGGGATGCCCACCGGGGAGCTGTTTTTT
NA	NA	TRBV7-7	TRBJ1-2	CASSVNGYTF	TGTGCTAGCAGCGTAAATGGCTACACCTTC
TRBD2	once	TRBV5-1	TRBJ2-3	CASSSGLAGALFKDTQYF	TGCGCCAGCAGCTCGGGACTAGCGGGGGCCCTTTTTAAAGATACGCAGTATTTT
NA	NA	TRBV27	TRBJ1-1	CASSLSWGGRTEAFF	TGTGCCAGCAGTTTATCATGGGGCGGGAGGACTGAAGCTTTCTTT
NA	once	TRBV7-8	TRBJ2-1	CASSSYDEQFF	TGTGCCAGCAGCTCCTATGATGAGCAGTTCTTC
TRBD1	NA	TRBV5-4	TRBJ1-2	CASSLRLRTGGGYTF	TGTGCCAGCAGCTTGAGGTTAAGGACAGGAGGCGGCTACACCTTC